One sample yielded the 27 T cell receptor beta chains listed below, sequenced in a study of Tregs in tolerant kidney transplant recipients. The table came from immunoSEQ multiplex PCR; TCRdb's copy has only in-frame clones and leaves some out. The sample lists roughly 99,000 clones; roughly 93% were seen once. Specimen: CD4+ T cells from blood, collected before the transplant. The receptors come from a human donor who received a combined kidney and bone marrow transplant.

This clone was detected once. The rearrangement uses TRBV28 and TRBJ2-1; 7 bases map to TRBD2. V shed 8 bases, J shed 2 bases, and the junction held 9 bases outside the gene matches. This CDR3 region has 15 residues. Germline V gene sequence: CDR1 MDHEN, CDR2 SYDVKM. The CDR3 protein is CASVEGGAAYNEQFF. The CDR3 nucleotides read TGTGCCAGCGTCGAGGGAGGGGCCGCCTACAATGAGCAGTTCTTC.

The chain links TRBV30 to TRBJ2-1, with TRBD2 matching 13 bases. CDR1 and CDR2 from the germline V gene are GTSNPN and SVGIG (reference sequence). Trimming cost V 4 bases and J 6 bases; bases outside gene matches: 6. The CDR3 spans 15 residues. The CDR3 DNA reads TGTGCCTGGAACCCCGGACTAGCGGGAGCCAATGAGCAGTTCTTC. This gives the protein CAWNPGLAGANEQFF.

This chain joins TRBV5-1 and TRBJ1-3; tentatively, D is TRBD1 (5 bases). The germline V gene has CDR1 SGHRS and CDR2 YFSETQ. Trimming shortened V by 6 bases and J by 0 bases, and 7 bases separated the two germline ends. This CDR3 has 13 residues. CDR3 coding DNA: TGCGCCAGCACCCAGGGCTCTGGAAACACCATATATTTT. Translation: CASTQGSGNTIYF.

The chain carries TRBV10-1 and TRBJ1-1; D uncertain. Germline V gives CDR1 WNHNN, CDR2 SYGVQD (reference sequence). Trimming cost V 3 bases and J 2 bases, with 7 bases left between them. This CDR3 has 13 amino acids. CDR3: CASSDGGNTEAFF. CDR3 bases: TGCGCCAGCAGTGACGGCGGCAACACTGAAGCTTTCTTT.

As to this clone: The sample holds other DNA sequences that translate to the same CDR3. This sequence joins TRBV28 and TRBJ1-6; no clear D gene. The ends were cut back, 6 bases at V and 8 bases at J, with 8 bases in the middle. The CDR3 extends over 12 amino acids. Germline V gene data show CDR1 as MDHEN and CDR2 as SYDVKM. The CDR3 coding sequence is TGTGCCAGCAGGAGGAGGGATTCACCCCTCCACTTT. This codes for CASRRRDSPLHF.

V gene TRBV9 combines with J gene TRBJ2-5; D perhaps matches TRBD1 (5 bases). The CDR3 sequence is 16 residues long. Germline CDR1 reads SGDLS; CDR2 reads YYNGEE. V lost 3 bases and J 0 bases, leaving 15 bases between the germline ends. The CDR3 nucleotides read TGTGCCAGCAGCGCCTGGGGCAGAGAATACCAAGAGACCCAGTACTTC. This codes for CASSAWGREYQETQYF.

The rearrangement uses TRBV4-2 and TRBJ1-1; tentatively, D is TRBD1 (5 bases). Germline loops: CDR1 LGHNA, CDR2 YNFKEQ. The CDR3 sequence is 14 residues long. Trimming took off 0 bases at V and 5 bases at J, with 10 bases between the two ends. The CDR3 DNA is TGTGCCAGCAGCCAAGATATAGGGGATACTGAAGCTTTCTTT. It is translated as CASSQDIGDTEAFF.

The genes are TRBV7-2 and TRBJ2-5; D perhaps matches TRBD2 (5 bases). The DNA end is more similar to TRBJ2-7, so the J call may be wrong. The CDR3 loop spans 16 amino acids. Germline V gives CDR1 SGHTA, CDR2 FQGNSA. This chain's CDR3 is CASSLYGAGLSLEQYF. In nucleotides, the CDR3 is TGTGCCAGCAGCTTATACGGAGCAGGACTCTCTCTCGAGCAGTACTTC.

The chain employs TRBV7-6 and TRBJ2-4; a possible D gene is TRBD1 (5 bases). The CDR3 runs 14 residues. Germline V CDR1 and CDR2: SGHVS, FNYEAQ. Trimming took off 1 base at V and 8 bases at J, with 12 bases between the two ends. CDR3 sequence reads: CASSLGQQGDIQYF. For the CDR3, the DNA is TGTGCCAGCAGCTTAGGTCAGCAGGGCGACATTCAGTACTTC. Complete variable domain (other parts from reference TRBV7-6 and TRBJ2-4): GAGVSQSPRYKVTKRGQDVALRCDPISGHVSLYWYRQALGQGPEFLTYFNYEAQQDKSGLPNDRFSAERPEGSISTLTIQRTEQRDSAMYRCASSLGQQGDIQYFGAGTRLSVL.

For this clone: Other DNA sequences in the same sample also yield this CDR3. The chain recombines TRBV5-1 with TRBJ2-7; 9 bases fit TRBD2. The CDR3 is 16 residues long. V gave up 0 bases and J gave up 2 bases; unmatched junction bases: 6. Germline CDR1 and CDR2: SGHRS and YFSETQ. CDR3 loop: CASSLGGRGGTYEQYF. The CDR3 DNA follows: TGCGCCAGCAGCTTGGGCGGGCGGGGGGGCACCTACGAGCAGTACTTC.

The V gene is TRBV6-6, the J gene TRBJ1-6, with 9 bases lining up with TRBD1. This CDR3 spans 14 amino acids. V was clipped by 5 bases and J by 7 bases; unmatched bases: 3. From germline, CDR1 is MNHNY and CDR2 SVGAGI (reference sequence). The CDR3 reads CASSRTGENSPLHF. The CDR3 DNA is TGTGCCAGCAGTCGGACAGGGGAAAATTCACCCCTCCACTTT.

This chain links TRBV30 with TRBJ2-7, with D possibly being TRBD2 (5 bases). V was trimmed by 0 bases and J by 7 bases, leaving 22 bases between them. This CDR3 has 16 residues. CDR1 is GTSNPN and CDR2 is SVGIG in the germline V gene (reference sequence). This chain's CDR3 is CAWSVLGPHPLREQYF. CDR3 sequence (DNA): TGTGCCTGGAGTGTACTAGGGCCCCATCCTCTTAGGGAGCAGTACTTC.

V gene TRBV9 combines with J gene TRBJ1-1, with 9 bases identical to TRBD1. The germline gives CDR1 SGDLS, CDR2 YYNGEE. This CDR3 has 16 amino acids. With 4 bases clipped from V and 10 bases from J, the junction kept 17 bases outside the gene matches. CDR3 coding DNA: TGTGCCAGCAGCCGCGTAGGTAGGGGGACAGGGTCTACAGCTTTCTTT. Protein: CASSRVGRGTGSTAFF.

The chain joins TRBV5-1 to TRBJ2-5, with 8 bases matching TRBD2. Per the germline V gene, CDR1 is SGHRS and CDR2 is YFSETQ. V shed 4 bases, J shed 4 bases, and the junction held 12 bases outside the gene matches. The CDR3 has 16 residues. The CDR3 DNA follows: TGCGCCAGCAGCATAGGACTAGCCCTAATGCTAGAGACCCAGTACTTC. Its translation: CASSIGLALMLETQYF.

V is TRBV19 and J is TRBJ2-1; 8 positions agree with TRBD1. J was trimmed by 5 bases and V by 3 bases; bases with no gene match: 3. The CDR3 has 14 amino acids. Germline V gene data show CDR1 as LNHDA and CDR2 as SQIVND (reference sequence). CDR3 region: CASSISTGDNEQFF. The CDR3 DNA reads TGTGCCAGTAGTATTTCGACAGGGGACAATGAGCAGTTCTTC.

The rearrangement uses TRBV28 and TRBJ1-1, with TRBD1 matching over 7 bases. The length of the CDR3 is 15 residues. The V segment lost 6 bases and the J segment 0 bases; nucleotides outside the gene matches: 7. Germline V lookup: CDR1 MDHEN, CDR2 SYDVKM. The CDR3 spells CASSQTGRLNTEAFF. CDR3 in DNA: TGTGCCAGCAGCCAGACAGGGCGCTTGAACACTGAAGCTTTCTTT. The full variable domain, its missing parts supplied by reference TRBV28 and TRBJ1-1, is DVKVTQSSRYLVKRTGEKVFLECVQDMDHENMFWYRQDPGLGLRLIYFSYDVKMKEKGDIPEGYSVSREKKERFSLILESASTNQTSMYLCASSQTGRLNTEAFFGQGTRLTVV.

J is TRBJ1-1 and V is TRBV19; D remains ambiguous. The V end was cut by 4 bases, the J end by 3 bases, with 9 bases between. Germline CDR1 is LNHDA and CDR2 is SQIVND (reference sequence). The CDR3 has 13 amino acids. This CDR3 is CASSNGWDTEAFF. CDR3 nucleotide sequence: TGTGCCAGTAGTAACGGGTGGGACACTGAAGCTTTCTTT.

V and J are TRBV7-9 and TRBJ2-7; maybe TRBD2 (6 bases). There are 13 residues in the CDR3. The V gene lost 1 base and the J gene lost 5 bases, with 9 bases spanning the gap. From germline, CDR1 is SEHNR and CDR2 FQNEAQ (reference sequence). The CDR3 DNA reads as TGTGCCAGCAGCTTAGTAGGGGAGGACGAGCAGTACTTC. It encodes CASSLVGEDEQYF.

This clone qualifies as large (0.1 to 1%). The V call is TRBV7-2, the J call TRBJ1-1; no clear D. In germline, CDR1 is SGHTA, CDR2 FQGNSA. This CDR3 region has 14 residues. Trimming removed 5 bases at V and 3 bases at J, with 13 bases between. CDR3 nucleotide sequence: TGTGCCAGCAGCCCCCGCCAGGCTTACACTGAAGCTTTCTTT. Amino acid sequence: CASSPRQAYTEAFF.

The chain uses TRBV4-2 and TRBJ2-7, with 11 bases matching TRBD2. With V trimmed by 3 bases and J by 3 bases, 7 bases remained unmatched. The CDR3 sequence is 16 residues long. Looked up from germline, CDR1 is LGHNA and CDR2 is YNFKEQ. This CDR3 is CASSQASGGLLYEQYF. Written as DNA, the CDR3 is TGTGCCAGCAGCCAGGCTAGCGGGGGGCTTCTCTACGAGCAGTACTTC.

This chain connects TRBV28 to TRBJ2-7; TRBD1 agrees at 7 bases. V lost 6 bases, J lost 0 bases, and 8 bases stayed unmatched. Per germline, CDR1 MDHEN and CDR2 SYDVKM. The CDR3 covers 15 residues. The CDR3 is CASRRDSPSSYEQYF. CDR3 nucleotide sequence: TGTGCCAGCAGAAGGGACAGCCCTAGCTCCTACGAGCAGTACTTC.

The chain is built from TRBV7-6 and TRBJ2-2, with D possibly being TRBD1 (6 bases). The CDR3 contains 16 residues. V was trimmed by 5 bases and J by 0 bases, leaving 13 bases between them. Germline V lookup: CDR1 SGHVS, CDR2 FNYEAQ. Here the CDR3 reads CASSPVGTPNTGELFF. CDR3 in DNA: TGTGCCAGCAGCCCTGTGGGGACACCGAACACCGGGGAGCTGTTTTTT. Full variable domain (missing parts from reference TRBV7-6 and TRBJ2-2): GAGVSQSPRYKVTKRGQDVALRCDPISGHVSLYWYRQALGQGPEFLTYFNYEAQQDKSGLPNDRFSAERPEGSISTLTIQRTEQRDSAMYRCASSPVGTPNTGELFFGEGSRLTVL.

This sequence joins TRBV11-3 and TRBJ1-3; D unresolved. Germline values: CDR1 SGHNT, CDR2 YENEEA. This CDR3 is built from 16 residues. Trimming removed 3 bases at V and 4 bases at J, with 16 bases between. CDR3 sequence (DNA): TGTGCCAGCAGCTTTCTAACGGGGTCGGCCGGAAACACCATATATTTT. Its protein product is CASSFLTGSAGNTIYF.

V is TRBV6-4 and J is TRBJ2-7; D is ambiguous. V dropped 0 bases and J dropped 0 bases, with 12 bases sitting between them. The germline V gene encodes CDR1 MRHNA and CDR2 SNTAGT. The CDR3 runs to 16 residues. The CDR3 protein is CASSDSSRPYSYEQYF. The CDR3 DNA is TGTGCCAGCAGTGACTCGAGCAGGCCCTACTCCTACGAGCAGTACTTC.

This clone was found a few times. The V gene is TRBV11-2, the J gene TRBJ2-7; 9 nucleotides align to TRBD1. The V gene's germline CDR1 is SGHAT and CDR2 FQNNGV. V was pared by 5 bases and J by 6 bases, with 8 bases of the junction left unmatched. The CDR3 is 14 amino acids. DNA of the CDR3: TGTGCCAGCAGCCTGTGGACAGGGGAGGGCGAGCAGTACTTC. Amino acids: CASSLWTGEGEQYF. The full variable domain, in which reference TRBV11-2 and TRBJ2-7 provide the parts outside the CDR3, is EAGVAQSPRYKIIEKRQSVAFWCNPISGHATLYWYQQILGQGPKLLIQFQNNGVVDDSQLPKDRFSAERLKGVDSTLKIQPAKLEDSAVYLCASSLWTGEGEQYFGPGTRLTVT.

The J gene is TRBJ2-1, the V gene TRBV5-5; a possible D gene is TRBD1 (6 bases). Deletions cut 0 bases from V and 8 bases from J, with 12 bases between. The CDR3 spans 14 residues. Germline-derived CDR1 and CDR2 are SGHKS and YYEKEE (reference sequence). CDR3 in amino acids: CASSLAPRGHEQFF. As DNA, the CDR3 is TGTGCCAGCAGCTTGGCTCCCAGGGGCCATGAGCAGTTCTTC.

Regarding this clone: Other DNA sequences in this sample translate to the same CDR3. The CDR3 sequence: CASSAPAAGRNSPLHF. CDR3 bases: TGTGCCAGCAGTGCCCCGGCAGCAGGGCGGAATTCACCCCTCCACTTT. The rearrangement uses TRBV6-1 and TRBJ1-6; weak D call: TRBD1 (5 bases). The V gene lost 4 bases and the J gene lost 7 bases, with 17 bases spanning the gap. CDR3 length: 16 amino acids. Germline CDR1 is MNHNS and CDR2 is SASEGT.